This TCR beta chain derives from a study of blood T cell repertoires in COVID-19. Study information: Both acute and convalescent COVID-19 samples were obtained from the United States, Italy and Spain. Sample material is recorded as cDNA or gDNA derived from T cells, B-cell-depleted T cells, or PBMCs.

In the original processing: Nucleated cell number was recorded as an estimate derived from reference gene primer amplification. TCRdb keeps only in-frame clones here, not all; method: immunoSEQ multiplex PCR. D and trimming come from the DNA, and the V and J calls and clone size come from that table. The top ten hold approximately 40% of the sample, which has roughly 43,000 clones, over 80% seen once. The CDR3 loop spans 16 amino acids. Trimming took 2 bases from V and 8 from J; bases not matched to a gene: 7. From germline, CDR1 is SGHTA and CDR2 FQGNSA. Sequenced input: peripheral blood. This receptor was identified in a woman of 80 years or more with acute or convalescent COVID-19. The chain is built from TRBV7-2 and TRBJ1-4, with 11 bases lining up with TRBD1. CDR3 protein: CASSLPLGTGGEKLFF. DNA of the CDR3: TGTGCCAGCAGCTTACCTTTGGGGACAGGGGGAGAAAAACTGTTTTTT.